Below, one T cell receptor (beta chain) is given with its context. The specificity of this receptor is unknown. Base qualities are missing; no much larger clone stands one base away. From the cysteine through the phenylalanine, the CDR3 covers 14 amino acids. The entry retains the CDR3 DNA only, 42 bases that are in frame from base 1. At the junction V is shortened by 2 bases and J by 4 bases; bases outside the gene matches: 4. CDR1 MNHNS and CDR2 SASEGT were looked up in the germline V gene. The cohort comprised more than 550 healthy bone marrow donors. All cohort members were sampled while nominally healthy, although unrecorded immune exposures were likely present. The donor was CMV seropositive and belonged to the group of 270 or so seropositive cohort members. A peripheral blood sample was provided by each donor, and peripheral blood mononuclear cells were used for TCR beta sequencing. Genomic DNA extraction from the blood cell samples was performed with the Qiagen DNeasy Blood Extraction Kit.

The entry originates in a study of cytomegalovirus exposure and HLA in healthy donors (dated by TCRdb to about 2017). Turning to the overall study: An earlier analysis of several hundred of the donors reported 276 Gb of sequence data and 117 million unique TCR beta sequences obtained from about 179 million T cells. An early release covering roughly 640 HLA-typed donors comprised 250 to 350 gigabases of sequencing data and approximately 85 million unique TCR sequences. Among the approximately 400 genotyped donors, around 81% belonged to the genetic ancestry cluster associated with self-reported Caucasian donors. The study was designed to test whether signatures of past pathogen exposure could be identified by cataloging public T cell receptors. Using immunosequencing, the study profiled T cell repertoires from around 680 subjects and related those repertoires to cytomegalovirus serostatus. A separate validation cohort of 100 to 150 different subjects was used in addition to the roughly 640-subject first cohort. High-throughput TCR immunosequencing, statistical association of individual TCRs with disease status, and machine learning were combined to predict cytomegalovirus infection status. A later analysis re-examined previously published TCR beta repertoires from just over 650 donors and added high-resolution HLA genotyping to investigate patterns of TCR occurrence. Rather than using new phenotypic data, the later analysis identified candidate immune exposures from TCR beta sequences and from how often those sequences occurred across donors. An earlier analysis of about 600 of the donors used high-throughput TCR beta sequencing to judge whether each TCR beta V gene segment behaved as functional or pseudogenic. Alongside the repertoire data, information on donor age, sex, ethnicity and CMV serostatus was compiled. A later genetic analysis took genome-wide SNP genotypes for about 65% of the 666 donors and used that subset as a discovery cohort. Every discovery cohort repertoire had been produced on one sequencing platform. Class I and class II HLA loci were covered by the typing at four-digit resolution. Typing coverage differed by locus: A, B, C, DRB1 and DQB1 were typed in roughly 620-630 donors, DQA1 in 522, DPA1 in 600 to 610, and DPB1 in 472. Several DR-DQ haplotypes were treated as single units for association and clustering because of strong linkage in the cohort. Across under 500 genotyped donors of the cohort, an average of about 240,000 unique TCR beta nucleotide sequences per donor were sequenced, and 15% to 20% of those sequences were non-productive.

Findings and caveats that apply to the study as a whole: According to a later analysis, TCR association rates differed among HLA loci, with DRB1 alleles showing the most associated TCRs and HLA-C alleles showing the fewest. Compared with equally common non-associated chains, HLA-associated TCR beta chains in a later analysis were more clonally expanded and had lower generation probabilities. Most TCR sequences were seen in very few donors, while some public TCRs were found in many individuals. According to a later analysis, most CMV-associated TCR beta chains appeared to be HLA-restricted, and the HLA associations seemed to be driven largely by CMV exposure. Immune exposure information for the cohort was limited to CMV serostatus. A further reported finding was that TCR beta sequences accurately predicted the HLA-A and HLA-B alleles for most subjects in the first cohort. The 87-base-pair reads could not distinguish some IMGT-functional V segments, including TRBV6-2 and TRBV6-3, so those segments were excluded. The classifier was reported to diagnose cytomegalovirus status with high specificity and sensitivity in both the original cohort and the validation cohort. Compared with the approximately 670-donor mean, donors in an Asian-associated ancestry cluster had fewer N-insertions in productive TCRs, according to a later genetic analysis. Because counts were too low, about 15 rarely observed V segments, including chromosome 9 orphons, were left out of the earlier analysis of 587 of the donors. An association between a missense DCLRE1C variant and V-gene and J-gene trimming of TCR beta chains was found in a later genetic analysis and replicated in an independent cohort. Correlated functional status among segregating V segments might reflect linkage disequilibrium, but an unknown experimental factor could not be ruled out. In the study, around 150 TCR beta chains were listed as associated with cytomegalovirus. According to the authors, the approach could potentially be generalized to other disease states and immunological phenotypes. In vitro tests confirmed that a few of the cytomegalovirus-associated TCR beta chains recognize cytomegalovirus antigens. In an earlier analysis of around 600 of the donors, most TCR beta V segments appeared in productive rearrangements about 87% or about 30% of the time, broadly matching IMGT annotations. Assigning TCR associations to individual alleles was difficult when HLA alleles, especially DR and DQ, strongly co-occurred. Several of the top co-occurrence clusters appeared to be linked to parvovirus B19, influenza, CMV and Epstein-Barr virus, according to a later analysis. This cohort had only TCR beta chains sequenced, and the lack of alpha or paired-chain data limited which features could be detected. A cluster of highly shared sequence variants was judged likely to represent a technical artifact of the sequencing pipeline. Because HLA typing was unavailable for some donors at each locus, only the typed subset was used in association tests. A later analysis associated 16,951 TCR beta sequences with specific HLA alleles at a false discovery rate of 0.05. Presence/absence analyses assumed roughly uniform sequencing depth across donors, an assumption that may not hold.

The method was the immunoSEQ multiplex PCR assay. The multiplex PCR relied on a mix of 60 forward primers for TCR Vbeta segments and 13 reverse primers for TCR Jbeta segments. A multiplex PCR assay on genomic DNA amplified the CDR3 region of rearranged TCR beta genes. The amplified TCR beta libraries were sequenced on the Illumina HiSeq System as 87-base-pair reads. For the original study's pipeline: Across the roughly 670 repertoires, a later analysis counted 80 million or so unique TCR beta chains, some 11 million of which were shared by at least two donors. To remove PCR and sequencing errors, raw reads were error-corrected and collapsed into unique sequences using a nearest-neighbor algorithm that merged closely related sequences. CDR3 sequences were aligned to IMGT reference sequences to assign V, D and J gene segments. For a sequence to be retained, a match of at least six nucleotides to both a V gene segment and a J gene segment was required. Rearrangements were called productive when the CDR3 lacked stop codons and stayed in frame with V and J; all others were non-productive. CDR3 was defined by IMGT convention, running from the second conserved V-encoded cysteine to the conserved J-encoded phenylalanine. Sequences without an unambiguous match to a single V gene segment were excluded from the earlier analysis of 450 to 750 of the donors. An earlier analysis of just under 600 of the donors called V segments functional above 56.7% productive rearrangements and segregating when the between-donor standard deviation exceeded 5%. To diagnose cytomegalovirus status from the catalog of TCR beta chain sequences, a statistical classification framework was built. A later analysis assigned V and J genes by comparing TCR nucleotide sequences with IMGT/GENE-DB human TR gene sequences. A later analysis assigned CDR3 sequences and most-parsimonious VDJ recombination scenarios with the TCRdist pipeline. A later analysis defined each TCR beta chain by its CDR3 amino acid sequence plus V-gene family, and excluded reads lacking a unique V-gene family. A later analysis removed 600 or so highly shared, low-generation-probability nucleotide sequences to deal with suspected cross-contamination and a sequencing artifact. In a later analysis, a clonal expansion index for each public chain was calculated from normalized within-repertoire ranks of inferred template counts. In a later analysis, generation probabilities were computed with a VDJ recombination model fitted to out-of-frame rearrangements, and the resulting probabilities were checked against IGoR. Hypergeometric tests were used in a later analysis to score TCR-TCR, TCR-HLA and TCR-CMV co-occurrence, with a repertoire-size bias correction applied to the TCR pairs. False discovery rates were estimated in a later analysis by permuting HLA or CMV assignments 20 times. In a later analysis, co-occurring TCRs were grouped using DBSCAN, and TCRdist sequence similarity was added for clustering within HLA-allele-positive subsets. Repertoires with fewer than 30,000 or more than 120,000 public chains, plus five repertoires with anomalous nucleotide sharing, were excluded from co-occurrence clustering. Not all clones reach the TCRdb copy of this immuneACCESS table, which keeps in-frame sequences only. Checked studies attribute under half of the gap to unresolved V genes and leave the rest unexplained. For V, J and clone size, that table is used; D and trimming come from the DNA. The sample profile shows approximately 160,000 clones; roughly four fifths of them were found once. The ten largest account for roughly 5% of the sample.

The sequence derives from a girl aged 10 to 17 in good health and CMV-seropositive. The rearrangement combines TRBV6-1 with TRBJ2-5, with 7 bases aligning to TRBD2. The source material was PBMCs. CDR3 region: CASSEWTSAETQYF. The DNA reads TGTGCCAGCAGTGAATGGACTAGTGCAGAGACCCAGTACTTC.